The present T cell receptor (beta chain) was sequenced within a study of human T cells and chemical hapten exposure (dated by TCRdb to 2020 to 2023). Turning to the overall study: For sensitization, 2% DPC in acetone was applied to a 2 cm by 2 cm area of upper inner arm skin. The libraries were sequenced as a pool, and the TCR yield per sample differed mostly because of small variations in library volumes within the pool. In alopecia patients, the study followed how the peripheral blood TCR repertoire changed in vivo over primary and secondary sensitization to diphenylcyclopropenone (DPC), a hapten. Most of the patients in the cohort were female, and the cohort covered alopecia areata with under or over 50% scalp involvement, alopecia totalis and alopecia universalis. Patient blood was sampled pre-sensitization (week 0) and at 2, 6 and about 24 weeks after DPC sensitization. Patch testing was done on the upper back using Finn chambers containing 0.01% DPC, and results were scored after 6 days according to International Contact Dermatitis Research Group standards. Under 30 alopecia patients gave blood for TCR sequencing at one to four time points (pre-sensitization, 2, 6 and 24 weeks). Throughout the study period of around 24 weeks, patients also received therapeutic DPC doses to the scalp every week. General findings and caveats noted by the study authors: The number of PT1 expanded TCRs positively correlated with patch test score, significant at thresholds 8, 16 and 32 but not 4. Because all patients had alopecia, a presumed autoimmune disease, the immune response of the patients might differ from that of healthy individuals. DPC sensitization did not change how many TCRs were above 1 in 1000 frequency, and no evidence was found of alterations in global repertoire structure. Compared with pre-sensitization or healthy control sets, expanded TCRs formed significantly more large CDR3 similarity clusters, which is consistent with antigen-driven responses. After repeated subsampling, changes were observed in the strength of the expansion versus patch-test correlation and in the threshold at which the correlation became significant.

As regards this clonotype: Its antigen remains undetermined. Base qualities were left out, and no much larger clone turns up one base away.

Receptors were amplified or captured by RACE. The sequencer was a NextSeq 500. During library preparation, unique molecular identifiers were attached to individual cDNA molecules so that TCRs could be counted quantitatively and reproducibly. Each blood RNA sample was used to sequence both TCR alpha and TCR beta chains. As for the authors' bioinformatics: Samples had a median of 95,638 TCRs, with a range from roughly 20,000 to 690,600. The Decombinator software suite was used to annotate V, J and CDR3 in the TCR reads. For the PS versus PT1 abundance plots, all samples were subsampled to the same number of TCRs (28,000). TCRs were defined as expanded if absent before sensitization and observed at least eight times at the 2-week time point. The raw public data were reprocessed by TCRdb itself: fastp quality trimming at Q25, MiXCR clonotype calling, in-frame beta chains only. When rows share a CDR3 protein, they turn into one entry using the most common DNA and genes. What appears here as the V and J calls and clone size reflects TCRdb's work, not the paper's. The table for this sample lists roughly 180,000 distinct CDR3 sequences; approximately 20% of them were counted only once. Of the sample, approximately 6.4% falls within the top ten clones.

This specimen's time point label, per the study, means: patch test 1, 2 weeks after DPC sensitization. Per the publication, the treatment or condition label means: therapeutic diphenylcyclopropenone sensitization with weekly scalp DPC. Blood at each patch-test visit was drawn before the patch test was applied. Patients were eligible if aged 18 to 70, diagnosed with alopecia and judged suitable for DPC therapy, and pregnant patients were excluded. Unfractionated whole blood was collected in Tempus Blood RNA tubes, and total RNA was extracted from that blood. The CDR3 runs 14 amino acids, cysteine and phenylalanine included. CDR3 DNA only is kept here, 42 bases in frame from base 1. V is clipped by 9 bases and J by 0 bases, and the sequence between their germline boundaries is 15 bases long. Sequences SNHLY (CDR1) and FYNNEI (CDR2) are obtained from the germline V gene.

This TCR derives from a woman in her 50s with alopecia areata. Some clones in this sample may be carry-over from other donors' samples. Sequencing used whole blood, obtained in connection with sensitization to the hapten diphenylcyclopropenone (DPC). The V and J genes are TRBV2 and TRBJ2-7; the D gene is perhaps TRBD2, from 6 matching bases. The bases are TGTGCCAGTAGGTGGGACTTGAGCTCCTACGAGCAGTACTTC. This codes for CASRWDLSSYEQYF.